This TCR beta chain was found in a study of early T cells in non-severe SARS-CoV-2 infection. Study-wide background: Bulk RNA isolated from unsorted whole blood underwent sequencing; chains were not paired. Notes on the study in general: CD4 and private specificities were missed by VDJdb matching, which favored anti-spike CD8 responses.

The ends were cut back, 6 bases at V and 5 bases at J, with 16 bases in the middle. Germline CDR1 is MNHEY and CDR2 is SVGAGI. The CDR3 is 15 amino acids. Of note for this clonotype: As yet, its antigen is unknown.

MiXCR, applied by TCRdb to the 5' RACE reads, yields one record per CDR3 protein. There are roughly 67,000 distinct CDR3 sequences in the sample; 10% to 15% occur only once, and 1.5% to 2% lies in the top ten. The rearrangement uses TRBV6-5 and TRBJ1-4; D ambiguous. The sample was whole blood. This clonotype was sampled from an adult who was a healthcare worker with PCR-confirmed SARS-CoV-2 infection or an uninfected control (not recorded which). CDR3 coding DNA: TGTGCCAGCAGCGAAACCGTACGAGTAAATGAAAAACTGTTTTTT. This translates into CASSETVRVNEKLFF.